The T cell receptor (beta chain) described here comes from a study of blood T cell repertoires in COVID-19. On the study more broadly: COVID-19 samples, acute and convalescent, were from the United States, Italy and Spain. From T cells, B-cell-depleted T cells, or PBMCs came the material, which was cDNA or gDNA.

CDR3 size: 12 residues. Germline lookup yields CDR1 SGHRS and CDR2 YFSETQ. Trimming cost V 4 bases and J 7 bases, with 8 bases left between them. The assay was immunoSEQ multiplex PCR, and TCRdb's table has in-frame clones only and misses some. The sample contains around 120,000 clones, 87% of which appear only once. The receptor comes from a woman between 65 and 79 years old with acute or convalescent COVID-19. The sequencing sample was made of peripheral blood. The V gene is TRBV5-1, the J gene TRBJ1-4; tentative D call: TRBD1 (5 bases). This chain's CDR3 is CASSPGGEKLFF. The CDR3 bases are TGCGCCAGCAGCCCCGGGGGTGAAAAACTGTTTTTT.